These 18 T cell receptor beta chains originate from one sample sequenced in a study of early T cells in non-severe SARS-CoV-2 infection. One entry per CDR3 protein results from TCRdb running MiXCR on the 5' RACE reads. The data show about 22,000 distinct CDR3 sequences, more than 3.5% seen once. Source material: whole blood. These receptors were taken from an adult who was a healthcare worker with PCR-confirmed SARS-CoV-2 infection or an uninfected control (not recorded which).

This clonotype was seen only a few times. The chain is built from TRBV18 and TRBJ2-2; D is unclear. Trimming stripped 2 bases from V and 5 bases from J, with 9 bases between. The CDR3 loop spans 14 amino acids. In germline, CDR1 is KGHSH, CDR2 LQKENI. CDR3 in amino acids: CASSPISWTGELFF. The CDR3 nucleotides are TGTGCCAGCTCACCAATCAGTTGGACCGGGGAGCTGTTTTTT.

This clonotype was seen repeatedly, ten times or more. V and J are TRBV10-3 and TRBJ2-6; D possibly corresponds to TRBD2 (5 bases). The CDR3 length is 15 residues. The V end was cut by 3 bases, the J end by 2 bases, with 8 bases between. CDR1 is ENHRY and CDR2 is SYGVKD in the germline V gene. In DNA, the CDR3 is TGTGCCATCAGTGACGTACTAGCTGGGGCCAACGTCCTGACTTTC. Translation: CAISDVLAGANVLTF.

This clonotype was detected many times. The chain recombines TRBV5-6 with TRBJ2-5; D call uncertain. The CDR3 length is 16 residues. The V gene lost 2 bases and the J gene lost 4 bases, with 18 bases spanning the gap. CDR1 is SGHDT and CDR2 is YYEEEE in the germline V gene. The CDR3 bases are TGTGCCAGCAGCTTCCGGCTTTCCTGGGCCCTAGAGACCCAGTACTTC. Translated, it gives CASSFRLSWALETQYF.

The chain couples TRBV4-3 to TRBJ1-4; D unresolved. The CDR3 loop spans 16 amino acids. CDR1 is LGHNA, CDR2 YSLEER, per germline. Trimming cost V 1 base and J 3 bases, with 12 bases left between them. For the CDR3, the DNA is TGCGCCAGCAGCCAAGGGACTTGGACGGCTAATGAAAAACTGTTTTTT. Translating gives CASSQGTWTANEKLFF.

This clonotype was counted at least ten times. This rearrangement joins TRBV7-9 to TRBJ1-6; the D gene is possibly TRBD1 (5 bases). V was clipped by 1 base and J by 18 bases, with 13 bases between them. Germline V gives CDR1 SEHNR, CDR2 FQNEAQ (reference sequence). The CDR3 has 12 residues. The CDR3 DNA reads TGTGCCAGCAGCTTAGGGGACGGGGCCGACCACTTT. Amino acid sequence: CASSLGDGADHF.

This clonotype has a count of ten or more. The rearrangement links TRBV7-2 to TRBJ2-3, with D possibly TRBD2 on 6 matching bases. The V gene lost 5 bases and the J gene lost 2 bases, with 17 bases spanning the gap. This CDR3 contains 16 residues. CDR1 and CDR2 (germline): SGHTA, FQGNSA. DNA of the CDR3: TGTGCCAGCAGCCCGACTGTCGGGGGATACACAGATACGCAGTATTTT. Protein product: CASSPTVGGYTDTQYF.

This clonotype appeared many times. This chain connects TRBV15 to TRBJ1-5, with D uncertain. The CDR3 has 16 amino acids. With 0 bases removed from V and 5 bases from J, the gap between germline ends came to 14 bases. Germline V gene data show CDR1 as LNHNV and CDR2 as YYDKDF (reference sequence). The CDR3 is CATSRDYPGRYQPQHF. Written as DNA, the CDR3 is TGTGCCACCAGCAGAGATTACCCCGGACGCTATCAGCCCCAGCATTTT.

This clonotype was detected many times. This rearrangement joins TRBV27 to TRBJ2-2; 8 bases line up with TRBD2. The V gene end was trimmed by 5 bases and the J gene end by 4 bases; junction bases not matched to a gene: 9. The CDR3 length is 16 residues. Germline V gene lookup returns CDR1 MNHEY and CDR2 SMNVEV (reference sequence). The CDR3 region is CASSRPGGAGTGELFF. The DNA for the CDR3 is TGTGCCAGCAGTCGCCCCGGGGGGGCAGGCACCGGGGAGCTGTTTTTT.

V usage is TRBV29-1 and J usage is TRBJ1-2; 8 bases are a match to TRBD1. Germline V gene data show CDR1 as SQVTM and CDR2 as ANQGSEA. The CDR3 extends over 14 amino acids. With 7 bases clipped from V and 0 bases from J, the junction kept 7 bases outside the gene matches. The CDR3 DNA reads as TGCAGCGCTGGGGGACAGGAAACTAACTATGGCTACACCTTC. Its translation is CSAGGQETNYGYTF.

This chain connects TRBV7-2 to TRBJ2-3, with 8 bases identical to TRBD2. CDR3 length: 15 residues. V shed 5 bases, J shed 4 bases, and the junction held 8 bases outside the gene matches. Per the germline V gene, CDR1 is SGHTA and CDR2 is FQGNSA. This CDR3 reads CASSRGGRDPDTQYF. In DNA form, the CDR3 reads TGTGCCAGCAGCCGGGGGGGACGGGACCCAGATACGCAGTATTTT.

This clonotype was recorded many times. The chain is built from TRBV12-3 or TRBV12-4 and TRBJ1-5; 10 nucleotides agree with TRBD1. The CDR3 contains 15 residues. The ends lost 5 bases at V and 4 bases at J; junction bases unmatched: 5. CDR3 nucleotides: TGTGCCAGCAGTGAGACAGGGGGCAGGAATCAGCCCCAGCATTTT. This encodes CASSETGGRNQPQHF.

This clonotype qualifies as medium-sized. The J gene is TRBJ1-4, the V gene TRBV4-3; the D is unclear. Germline lookup yields CDR1 LGHNA and CDR2 YSLEER. V dropped 3 bases and J dropped 5 bases, with 19 bases sitting between them. The CDR3 covers 17 residues. The CDR3 nucleotides read TGCGCCAGCAGCCATCAGATCGGCGGTCTGGGGAATGAAAAACTGTTTTTT. Amino acids: CASSHQIGGLGNEKLFF.

This clonotype was seen a few times. The chain carries TRBV6-2 or TRBV6-3 and TRBJ2-3; no reliable D call. Trimming took 0 bases from V and 2 from J, leaving 9 bases between them. Looked up from germline, CDR1 is MNHEY and CDR2 is SVGEGT. The CDR3 runs to 15 residues. This chain's CDR3 is CASSYSWQNTDTQYF. CDR3 DNA sequence: TGTGCCAGCAGTTACTCATGGCAAAACACAGATACGCAGTATTTT.

This clonotype showed up many times. The rearrangement links TRBV11-3 to TRBJ2-5; TRBD1 matches at 9 bases. The V segment lost 9 bases and the J segment 4 bases; nucleotides outside the gene matches: 6. Germline CDR1 SGHNT, CDR2 YENEEA. The CDR3 covers 13 residues. CDR3 bases: TGTGCCAGTTCGGACAGGGGTAGAGAGACCCAGTACTTC. Translation gives CASSDRGRETQYF. The whole variable domain, filled in from reference TRBV11-3 and TRBJ2-5, reads EAGVVQSPRYKIIEKKQPVAFWCNPISGHNTLYWYLQNLGQGPELLIRYENEEAVDDSQLPKDRFSAERLKGVDSTLKIQPAELGDSAVYLCASSDRGRETQYFGPGTRLLVL.

This clonotype has just a few counts. The rearrangement links TRBV5-4 to TRBJ2-3, with 10 bases identical to TRBD2. V lost 5 bases, J lost 6 bases, and 15 bases stayed unmatched. Per the germline V gene, CDR1 is SGHNT and CDR2 is YYREEE (reference sequence). The length of the CDR3 is 17 residues. CDR3 amino acids: CASRSRRLAGPEDTQYF. The CDR3 DNA reads as TGTGCCAGCAGGAGCCGGAGACTAGCGGGCCCTGAGGATACGCAGTATTTT.

The chain uses TRBV10-3 and TRBJ2-2; the match to TRBD1 covers 9 bases. The CDR3 covers 15 residues. Germline V gives CDR1 ENHRY, CDR2 SYGVKD. The ends lost 4 bases at V and 6 bases at J; junction bases unmatched: 6. The CDR3, as DNA: TGTGCCATCAGTGCCGACAGGGGGGACGCCGGGGAGCTGTTTTTT. The encoded protein is CAISADRGDAGELFF.

The chain employs TRBV10-3 and TRBJ2-1, with 8 bases lining up with TRBD2. The V and J ends lost 3 bases and 3 bases, in that order; junction bases with no gene match: 4. The CDR3 runs to 15 residues. The germline CDR1 and CDR2 sequences are ENHRY and SYGVKD. CDR3 bases: TGTGCCATCAGTGACTTAGCGGGGTACTACAATGAGCAGTTCTTC. The encoded protein is CAISDLAGYYNEQFF.

Worth noting for this clonotype: A much larger clonotype is one base distant, so this may be a read error. V and J are TRBV19 and TRBJ2-3; D gene unclear. Germline CDR1 LNHDA, CDR2 SQIVND (reference sequence). CDR3 size: 11 residues. The CDR3 bases are TGTGCCACCTCTACCCGTGATATGCAGTATTTT. Its translation: CATSTRDMQYF. Supplemented by reference TRBV19 and TRBJ2-3, the full variable domain reads DGGITQSPKYLFRKEGQNVTLSCEQNLNHDAMYWYRQDPGQGLRLIYYSQIVNDFQKGDIAEGYSVSREKKESFPLTVTSAQKNPTAFYLCATSTRDMQYFGPGTRLTVL.